Below are 32 T cell receptor beta chains sequenced from a single sample in a study of blood T cells in healthy people across ages. A J-beta primer mix and a sample-barcoded 5' primer were used in a second PCR of about 7 to 11 cycles. TCRdb ran MiXCR on the 5' RACE reads and lists one entry per CDR3 protein. The sample consists of about 1.8 million distinct CDR3 sequences, roughly 50% of them appearing once. The specimen was blood. Receptors were obtained from a woman between 35 and 50 years old in good health.

The chain couples TRBV13 to TRBJ2-5; tentatively, D is TRBD1 or TRBD2 (6 bases each). Germline V gene sequence: CDR1 PRHDT, CDR2 FYEKMQ (reference sequence). This CDR3 has 13 residues. The V and J ends lost 8 bases and 4 bases respectively, with 14 bases between them. CDR3 residues: CASCPGGRETQYF. In DNA form, the CDR3 reads TGTGCCAGCTGCCCCGGGGGCCGAGAGACCCAGTACTTC. The full variable domain, in which reference TRBV13 and TRBJ2-5 provide the parts outside the CDR3, is AAGVIQSPRHLIKEKRETATLKCYPIPRHDTVYWYQQGPGQDPQFLISFYEKMQSDKGSIPDRFSAQQFSDYHSELNMSSLELGDSALYFCASCPGGRETQYFGPGTRLLVL.

The chain is built from TRBV9 and TRBJ2-3; 10 nucleotides line up with TRBD2. This CDR3 contains 15 residues. The V and J ends lost 4 bases and 5 bases, in that order; junction bases with no gene match: 7. Germline V lookup: CDR1 SGDLS, CDR2 YYNGEE. CDR3 DNA sequence: TGTGCCAGCAGCACCAGCGGGGGGGCGATAGATACGCAGTATTTT. Protein product: CASSTSGGAIDTQYF.

CDR3 loop: CASSTPSGGGGGYTF. For the CDR3, the DNA is TGTGCCAGCAGTACACCATCCGGGGGGGGCGGTGGCTACACCTTC. The V and J genes are TRBV28 and TRBJ1-2; possible D gene TRBD1, 6 bases. The CDR3 totals 15 residues. The V end lost 5 bases, the J end lost 7 bases, and 20 bases lay between the germline ends. Germline loops: CDR1 MDHEN, CDR2 SYDVKM.

This chain joins TRBV11-2 and TRBJ2-7, with D maybe TRBD1 (5 bases). V shed 1 base and J shed 4 bases, with 11 bases lying between them. CDR1 and CDR2 from the germline V gene are SGHAT and FQNNGV. This CDR3 comprises 14 residues. In DNA form, the CDR3 reads TGTGCCAGCAGCTTAGTGCAGGGTATATACGAGCAGTACTTC. Translated: CASSLVQGIYEQYF.

The chain links TRBV12-3 or TRBV12-4 to TRBJ1-5, with D perhaps TRBD1 (6 bases). Deletions cut 3 bases from V and 3 bases from J, with 12 bases between. The CDR3 sequence is 15 residues long. In nucleotides, the CDR3 is TGTGCCAGCAGTTTCGTGACAGGTCACAATCAGCCCCAGCATTTT. Residues: CASSFVTGHNQPQHF.

This chain joins TRBV24-1 and TRBJ2-1, with D perhaps matching TRBD1 (5 bases). Trimming removed 3 bases at V and 4 bases at J, with 15 bases between. Germline CDR1 is KGHDR and CDR2 is SFDVKD. This CDR3 comprises 16 residues. CDR3 sequence reads: CATSDPRAGLYNEQFF. Here the CDR3 DNA reads TGTGCCACCAGTGATCCAAGGGCAGGGCTTTACAATGAGCAGTTCTTC.

The rearrangement links TRBV20-1 to TRBJ2-6; 11 bases are shared with TRBD1. Germline V gene data show CDR1 as DFQATT and CDR2 as SNEGSKA (reference sequence). J was trimmed by 2 bases and V by 6 bases; bases with no gene match: 6. The CDR3 length is 16 residues. The CDR3: CSASGTGGTGANVLTF. The CDR3 DNA sequence: TGCAGTGCATCCGGGACAGGGGGGACTGGGGCCAACGTCCTGACTTTC.

This clonotype was observed a handful of times. This rearrangement joins TRBV4-3 to TRBJ2-6; D not certain. The germline V gene has CDR1 LGHNA and CDR2 YSLEER. V lost 0 bases and J lost 0, with 12 bases in between. There are 18 residues in the CDR3. DNA for the CDR3: TGCGCCAGCAGCCAAGAGGCGTGGAACCCCTCTGGGGCCAACGTCCTGACTTTC. Its translation is CASSQEAWNPSGANVLTF.

The CDR3 DNA follows: TGCGCCAGCGAACGGGAGACAACCCTGAGGTACAATGAGCAGTACTTC. Residues: CASERETTLRYNEQYF. J is TRBJ2-7 and V is TRBV5-1, with a weak D call TRBD2 (6 bases). Germline CDR1 is SGHRS and CDR2 is YFSETQ. The V end was cut by 7 bases, the J end by 7 bases, with 27 bases between. The CDR3 consists of 16 residues.

This clonotype has more than one count but fewer than ten. DNA of the CDR3: TGTGCCAGCAACCCGGGACAGGGGGCCGGTAATGAGCAGTTCTTC. It encodes CASNPGQGAGNEQFF. The rearrangement links TRBV6-5 to TRBJ2-1; TRBD1 matches at 12 bases. Germline trimming cut 7 bases from V and 7 bases from J; bases unmatched to any gene: 8. The CDR3 sequence is 15 residues long. From germline, CDR1 is MNHEY and CDR2 SVGAGI.

The genes are TRBV24-1 and TRBJ2-3; D tentatively fits TRBD1 or TRBD2 (5 bases each). Germline CDR1 and CDR2: KGHDR and SFDVKD. The CDR3 is 18 residues long. Deletions cut 4 bases from V and 4 bases from J, with 23 bases between. CDR3 coding DNA: TGTGCCACCAGTGACAATACGCCGGGACGGGGAAAGTCAGATACGCAGTATTTT. The encoded protein is CATSDNTPGRGKSDTQYF.

The chain links TRBV4-2 to TRBJ2-1; the D call may be TRBD1 or TRBD2 (6 bases each). Per germline, CDR1 LGHNA and CDR2 YNFKEQ. The CDR3 spans 16 residues. Trimming left V 0 bases short and J 5 bases short, with 14 bases between. The CDR3 region is CASSQDPGGRHNEQFF. CDR3 bases: TGTGCCAGCAGCCAAGATCCTGGGGGGCGTCACAATGAGCAGTTCTTC.

This clonotype has a count of ten or more. The chain has TRBV7-2 and TRBJ2-5, with D perhaps matching TRBD1 (5 bases). The CDR3 covers 16 residues. Trimming stripped 2 bases from V and 2 bases from J, with 15 bases between. The germline gives CDR1 SGHTA, CDR2 FQGNSA. Here the CDR3 DNA reads TGTGCCAGCAGCTTAAGGCTGGCAGGGCCTCAAGAGACCCAGTACTTC. Translated, it gives CASSLRLAGPQETQYF.

Comment on this clonotype: Just one base apart from a much larger clone, this may be a read error. V is TRBV6-6 and J is TRBJ2-5; TRBD2 might be the D (5 bases). The germline CDR1 and CDR2 sequences are MNHNY and SVGAGI (reference sequence). There are 14 residues in the CDR3. CDR3 nucleotide sequence: TGTGCCAGCAGTTACTCAGAGGGCCAAGAGATCCAGTACTTC. Translation: CASSYSEGQEIQYF.

This clonotype was seen only a few times. V is TRBV20-1 and J is TRBJ2-3; 7 nucleotides match TRBD1. CDR1 DFQATT and CDR2 SNEGSKA come from the germline V gene (reference sequence). V lost 5 bases, J lost 1 base, and 6 bases stayed unmatched. This CDR3 region has 14 residues. The CDR3 sequence: CSAPRDRRTDTQYF. CDR3 nucleotides: TGCAGTGCTCCCCGGGACAGACGCACAGATACGCAGTATTTT.

This clonotype was counted once. An end of the junction does not agree with germline; a read error may underlie this. The chain combines TRBV18 with TRBJ1-2; D not resolved. The CDR3 loop spans 14 amino acids. CDR1 and CDR2 from the germline V gene are KGHSH and LQKENI. The CDR3 bases are TGTGCCAGCTCACCAATGGAGAATGGCTATGGCTACACCTTT. This encodes CASSPMENGYGYTF.

This clonotype has a handful of counts. V is TRBV12-3 or TRBV12-4 and J is TRBJ2-7, with D possibly being TRBD1 or TRBD2 (5 bases each). Trimming cost V 3 bases and J 5 bases, with 14 bases left between them. The CDR3 is 14 amino acids. The CDR3 here is CASSLGSGQDEQYF. DNA of the CDR3: TGTGCCAGCAGTTTGGGTTCGGGGCAGGACGAGCAGTACTTC.

The chain joins TRBV28 to TRBJ2-7, with a tentative D call TRBD1 (6 bases). Trimming cost V 6 bases and J 0 bases, with 15 bases left between them. The CDR3 totals 15 residues. Germline CDR1 and CDR2: MDHEN and SYDVKM. CDR3 sequence: CASRGHSSISYEQYF. The DNA of the CDR3 is TGTGCCAGCAGGGGACATAGTAGTATCTCCTACGAGCAGTACTTC.

The chain links TRBV20-1 to TRBJ2-3, with 7 positions matching TRBD2. Germline CDR1 is DFQATT and CDR2 is SNEGSKA (reference sequence). The CDR3 runs to 13 residues. Losses at the gene ends were 6 bases for V and 4 bases for J; bases not matched to a gene: 7. CDR3 nucleotides: TGCAGTGCCTTACTAGCGTCAGCAGATACGCAGTATTTT. It codes for CSALLASADTQYF.

This CDR3 reads CASIGGPLNEKLFF. Written as DNA, the CDR3 is TGTGCCAGCATCGGGGGACCTCTTAATGAAAAACTGTTTTTT. The rearrangement uses TRBV6-1 and TRBJ1-4, with D possibly matching TRBD1 (5 bases). The CDR3 is made up of 14 amino acids. CDR1 is MNHNS and CDR2 is SASEGT in the germline V gene. Trimming left V 7 bases short and J 4 bases short, with 13 bases between.

For this clonotype: The CDR3 does not close with the conserved phenylalanine or tryptophan, likely indicating a read error. The V call is TRBV9, the J call TRBJ2-1; D is perhaps TRBD2 (5 bases). This CDR3 region has 17 residues. CDR1 and CDR2 from the germline V gene are SGDLS and YYNGEE. Between the trimmed V and J ends, which lost 4 bases and 6 bases, there was a span of 23 bases. For the CDR3, the DNA is TGTGCCAGCAGCTCGCCTTCACTGGGAGCGATTCTCAATGAGCAGTTCCTC. Protein sequence: CASSSPSLGAILNEQFL.

In the case of this clonotype: One end of the junction fails to match germline, which may point to a read error. The chain is built from TRBV27 and TRBJ1-5, with 9 bases identical to TRBD1. The CDR3 spans 17 residues. The V gene's germline CDR1 is MNHEY and CDR2 SMNVEV (reference sequence). The CDR3 DNA reads as TGTGCCAGCAGTGACCTGGGACAGGGTGGTAGCAATCAGCCCCGGCATTTT. This translates into CASSDLGQGGSNQPRHF.

The chain couples TRBV29-1 to TRBJ2-5; possible D gene TRBD2, 6 bases. The CDR3 covers 13 residues. V was clipped by 4 bases and J by 4 bases, with 13 bases between them. The germline V gene encodes CDR1 SQVTM and CDR2 ANQGSEA. DNA of the CDR3: TGCAGCGTTGGCGGGACTGGAGGAGAGACCCAGTACTTC. Protein: CSVGGTGGETQYF.

This clonotype showed up just a few times. The chain links TRBV7-3 to TRBJ1-1; tentative D call: TRBD1 (5 bases). CDR1 is SGHTA, CDR2 FQGTGA, per germline. V lost 0 bases, J lost 4 bases, and 6 bases lay in between. CDR3 size: 13 residues. The CDR3 nucleotides read TGTGCCAGCAGCTTAACAGGGGCCACTGAAGCTTTCTTT. Translated, it gives CASSLTGATEAFF.

V and J are TRBV6-1 and TRBJ1-5, with 7 bases fitting TRBD1. This CDR3 comprises 16 residues. Per germline, CDR1 MNHNS and CDR2 SASEGT. With V trimmed by 10 bases and J by 4 bases, 16 bases remained unmatched. CDR3 sequence: CATPQGQTVPNQPQHF. The CDR3 nucleotides are TGTGCCACTCCCCAGGGACAGACTGTTCCAAATCAGCCCCAGCATTTT.

The chain is built from TRBV6-6 and TRBJ1-5, with D perhaps matching TRBD1 (5 bases). Trimming took off 5 bases at V and 6 bases at J, with 5 bases between the two ends. The CDR3 runs to 11 residues. Germline assignment: CDR1 MNHNY and CDR2 SVGAGI (reference sequence). Here the CDR3 reads CASSQGQPQHF. CDR3 coding DNA: TGTGCCAGCAGTCAGGGTCAGCCCCAGCATTTT.

This clonotype was recorded a few times. The chain links TRBV5-4 to TRBJ2-4; D perhaps matches TRBD1 (5 bases). Germline CDR1 is SGHNT and CDR2 is YYREEE (reference sequence). V gave up 0 bases and J gave up 4 bases, with 8 bases separating them. This CDR3 is built from 14 residues. The CDR3 DNA sequence: TGTGCCAGCAGCTTGGGCGACAGAAAAAACATTCAGTACTTC. This encodes CASSLGDRKNIQYF.

CDR3 DNA: TGTGCCAGCAGGTTTACAGACAATGATGAAAAACTGTTTTTT. It yields the protein CASRFTDNDEKLFF. The chain joins TRBV12-3 or TRBV12-4 to TRBJ1-4; D ambiguous. There are 14 residues in the CDR3. V shed 6 bases and J shed 6 bases, with 14 bases lying between them.

The rearrangement joins TRBV20-1 to TRBJ1-4, with D tentatively TRBD1 (5 bases). The CDR3 has 14 amino acids. The V and J ends lost 5 bases and 8 bases respectively, with 18 bases between them. Looked up from germline, CDR1 is DFQATT and CDR2 is SNEGSKA (reference sequence). In DNA form, the CDR3 reads TGCAGTGCTGATGCCAGGGAAAGGGGCGAAAAACTGTTTTTT. It encodes CSADARERGEKLFF.

This clonotype has only a few counts. V and J are TRBV10-3 and TRBJ2-7, with 8 bases identical to TRBD1. The germline V gene has CDR1 ENHRY and CDR2 SYGVKD. The CDR3 is 14 amino acids. The V gene end was trimmed by 10 bases and the J gene end by 5 bases; junction bases not matched to a gene: 13. DNA of the CDR3: TGTGCCAGCGTAAACGGACAGGGAGTCCACGAGCAGTACTTC. Protein: CASVNGQGVHEQYF.

The chain combines TRBV7-2 with TRBJ2-7; no firm D call. Trimming pared 1 base from V and 5 bases from J, leaving 15 bases between. This CDR3 has 15 residues. Germline CDR1 is SGHTA and CDR2 is FQGNSA. CDR3: CASSLESGFTHEQYF. The CDR3 DNA is TGTGCCAGCAGCTTAGAATCCGGTTTTACCCACGAGCAGTACTTC.

V is TRBV20-1 and J is TRBJ2-7; possibly TRBD2 for D (6 bases). The germline V gene has CDR1 DFQATT and CDR2 SNEGSKA (reference sequence). This CDR3 contains 13 residues. The V end lost 8 bases, the J end lost 3 bases, and 17 bases lay between the germline ends. This CDR3 is CSPQAAGSYEQYF. The CDR3 DNA sequence: TGCAGTCCGCAGGCCGCCGGGAGCTACGAGCAGTACTTC.